One sample yielded the 30 T cell receptor beta chains listed below, sequenced in a study of blood T cell repertoires in COVID-19. Clones were sequenced by immunoSEQ multiplex PCR, and TCRdb holds only the in-frame ones, with some missing. The table records approximately 200,000 clones, approximately 88% of them present only once. The specimen was PBMCs or T cells enriched from blood (not recorded which). The receptors here all came from a woman aged 30 to 39 who had recovered from COVID-19.

This clone was detected once. The rearrangement links TRBV3-1 (or the pseudogene TRBV3-2) to TRBJ1-6; D unresolved. Trimming removed 4 bases at V and 7 bases at J, with 17 bases between. This CDR3 has 16 residues. Germline CDR1 LGHDT, CDR2 YNNKEL (reference sequence). This chain's CDR3 is CASSPTPGSSNSPLHF. In DNA, the CDR3 is TGTGCCAGCAGCCCGACCCCGGGTTCCTCGAATTCACCCCTCCACTTT.

The chain carries TRBV28 and TRBJ1-1; tentatively, D is TRBD1 (5 bases). This CDR3 has 18 residues. The germline gives CDR1 MDHEN, CDR2 SYDVKM. Trimming took off 4 bases at V and 0 bases at J, with 21 bases between the two ends. Here the CDR3 DNA reads TGTGCCAGCAGTTCCCCCCAAGGGGAAATTTCCATGAACACTGAAGCTTTCTTT. It specifies CASSSPQGEISMNTEAFF.

In this sample, this clone turned up once. The gene calls are TRBV5-1 and TRBJ1-1, with TRBD1 as a possible D gene (6 bases). This CDR3 is 17 amino acids long. Germline V CDR1 and CDR2: SGHRS, YFSETQ. V was pared by 0 bases and J by 0 bases, with 15 bases between. CDR3: CASSLDGTRGMNTEAFF. As DNA, the CDR3 is TGCGCCAGCAGCTTGGACGGGACACGGGGCATGAACACTGAAGCTTTCTTT.

This clone has just a few counts. The chain carries TRBV28 and TRBJ2-4; TRBD2 matches at 14 bases. Trimming removed 6 bases from V and 3 bases from J; junction bases left unmatched: 13. Per germline, CDR1 MDHEN and CDR2 SYDVKM. The CDR3 extends over 19 amino acids. CDR3 in DNA: TGTGCCAGCAGCACCCTGACTAGCGGGGGGGATTGGGACAAAAACATTCAGTACTTC. Protein sequence: CASSTLTSGGDWDKNIQYF.

The rearrangement uses TRBV19 and TRBJ1-5; 7 bases line up with TRBD1. The germline CDR1 and CDR2 sequences are LNHDA and SQIVND (reference sequence). The ends lost 5 bases at V and 5 bases at J; junction bases unmatched: 6. This CDR3 is 14 amino acids long. In DNA, the CDR3 is TGTGCCAGTAGTCCGACAGGGACATATCAGCCCCAGCATTTT. The encoded protein is CASSPTGTYQPQHF.

This clone has only a few counts. This rearrangement joins TRBV7-9 to TRBJ1-2; 8 bases align to TRBD1. Trimming took 4 bases from V and 6 from J; bases not matched to a gene: 4. The CDR3 is made up of 13 amino acids. Germline V gene lookup returns CDR1 SEHNR and CDR2 FQNEAQ (reference sequence). CDR3 bases: TGTGCCAGCAGCTACGGGACAGGAGATGGCTACACCTTC. The encoded protein is CASSYGTGDGYTF.

On this clone itself: The same CDR3 is also encoded by other DNA sequences in this sample. The rearrangement uses TRBV5-1 and TRBJ2-7, with 13 bases identical to TRBD2. V shed 4 bases, J shed 3 bases, and the junction held 4 bases outside the gene matches. CDR3 size: 15 residues. Germline CDR1 is SGHRS and CDR2 is YFSETQ. CDR3 in DNA: TGCGCCAGCAGCCCCGGACTAGCGGGGGTCTACGAGCAGTACGTC. It encodes CASSPGLAGVYEQYV.

This chain links TRBV7-2 with TRBJ1-6; a possible D gene is TRBD1 (5 bases). V lost 2 bases and J lost 7, with 9 bases in between. The CDR3 spans 14 residues. Germline CDR1 reads SGHTA; CDR2 reads FQGNSA. The CDR3 is CASSLQGANSPLHF. CDR3 in DNA: TGTGCCAGCAGCTTACAAGGGGCCAATTCACCCCTCCACTTT.

The chain carries TRBV6-5 and TRBJ2-2; weak D call: TRBD1 (5 bases). The germline V gene has CDR1 MNHEY and CDR2 SVGAGI. The CDR3 length is 14 residues. Trimming stripped 6 bases from V and 4 bases from J, with 12 bases between. CDR3 sequence: CASSIGHLTGELFF. The CDR3 DNA reads as TGTGCCAGCAGCATCGGACACCTCACCGGGGAGCTGTTTTTT.

Worth noting for this clone: Being one base from a much bigger clone, this may be a read error. The gene calls are TRBV28 and TRBJ2-7; TRBD1 agrees at 11 bases. Germline CDR1 is MDHEN and CDR2 is SYDVKM. The CDR3 has 14 amino acids. The junction had 2 bases not matched to a gene; V was cut back by 4 bases and J by 3 bases. CDR3 sequence reads: CASSSGTGGYEQYF. As DNA, the CDR3 is TGTGCCAGCAGTTCCGGGACAGGGGGCTACGAGCAGTACTTC.

The J gene is TRBJ2-3, the V gene TRBV28; 9 bases map to TRBD2. Germline V lookup: CDR1 MDHEN, CDR2 SYDVKM. CDR3 length equals 17 residues. V shed 0 bases, J shed 4 bases, and the junction held 8 bases outside the gene matches. The CDR3 DNA sequence: TGTGCCAGCAGTTTATGGGCGGGACTAGCCAGGGCAGATACGCAGTATTTT. Translating gives CASSLWAGLARADTQYF.

The rearrangement joins TRBV18 to TRBJ2-2; 8 bases align to TRBD2. From germline, CDR1 is KGHSH and CDR2 LQKENI. This CDR3 contains 16 residues. Losses at the gene ends were 4 bases for V and 0 bases for J; bases not matched to a gene: 4. The CDR3 DNA reads as TGTGCCAGCTCACTAACTAGCGGACCGAACACCGGGGAGCTGTTTTTT. Translated: CASSLTSGPNTGELFF.

The chain joins TRBV6-2 or TRBV6-3 to TRBJ2-1; 12 nucleotides match TRBD2. The CDR3 is 15 residues long. With V trimmed by 5 bases and J by 10 bases, 9 bases remained unmatched. Looked up from germline, CDR1 is MNHEY and CDR2 is SVGEGT. The CDR3 here is CASSASGRVTYEQFF. CDR3 nucleotides: TGTGCCAGCAGTGCTAGCGGGAGGGTGACATACGAGCAGTTCTTC.

V is TRBV29-1 and J is TRBJ1-4; 7 nucleotides agree with TRBD1. After removal of 6 bases from V and 4 bases from J, the junction contained 8 bases not matched to a gene. The length of the CDR3 is 14 residues. Germline-derived CDR1 and CDR2 are SQVTM and ANQGSEA. The CDR3 reads CSVAATGSNEKLFF. In nucleotides, the CDR3 is TGCAGCGTCGCAGCGACAGGGAGTAATGAAAAACTGTTTTTT. Full variable domain (outside the CDR3, taken from reference TRBV29-1 and TRBJ1-4): SAVISQKPSRDICQRGTSLTIQCQVDSQVTMMFWYRQQPGQSLTLIATANQGSEATYESGFVIDKFPISRPNLTFSTLTVSNMSPEDSSIYLCSVAATGSNEKLFFGSGTQLSVL.

The chain links TRBV7-2 to TRBJ1-4; D is ambiguous. Germline CDR1 reads SGHTA; CDR2 reads FQGNSA. The V gene lost 0 bases and the J gene lost 0 bases, with 11 bases spanning the gap. The length of the CDR3 is 17 residues. CDR3 DNA sequence: TGTGCCAGCAGCTTAGCGCCGACAATATCAACTAATGAAAAACTGTTTTTT. It encodes CASSLAPTISTNEKLFF. Full variable domain (remainder filled in from reference TRBV7-2 and TRBJ1-4): GAGVSQSPSNKVTEKGKDVELRCDPISGHTALYWYRQSLGQGLEFLIYFQGNSAPDKSGLPSDRFSAERTGGSVSTLTIQRTQQEDSAVYLCASSLAPTISTNEKLFFGSGTQLSVL.

The gene calls are TRBV19 and TRBJ2-1; the D gene is possibly TRBD1 (5 bases). The CDR3 totals 14 residues. V lost 3 bases to trimming and J lost 6 bases, with 12 bases between them. The germline gives CDR1 LNHDA, CDR2 SQIVND (reference sequence). The CDR3 is CASSILSGLNEQFF. The CDR3 region has the DNA TGTGCCAGTAGTATTCTATCAGGGCTCAATGAGCAGTTCTTC.

In this sample, this clone turned up a few times. This sequence joins TRBV4-2 and TRBJ1-1; a possible D gene is TRBD1 (5 bases). Trimming took 3 bases from V and 1 from J, leaving 9 bases between them. The CDR3 extends over 14 amino acids. Germline CDR1 is LGHNA and CDR2 is YNFKEQ. The CDR3 is CASSQGGENTEAFF. The CDR3, as DNA: TGTGCCAGCAGCCAGGGGGGGGAGAACACTGAAGCTTTCTTT.

This sequence joins TRBV7-9 and TRBJ2-1; 13 bases agree with TRBD2. Germline-derived CDR1 and CDR2 are SEHNR and FQNEAQ (reference sequence). CDR3 length: 17 residues. With 6 bases clipped from V and 2 bases from J, the junction kept 7 bases outside the gene matches. CDR3 sequence (DNA): TGTGCCAGCAGGGCGACTAGCGGGGGGCTACCCTACAATGAGCAGTTCTTC. Its translation: CASRATSGGLPYNEQFF.

The V and J genes are TRBV6-6 and TRBJ2-2; D is unclear. V was pared by 2 bases and J by 5 bases, with 6 bases between. This CDR3 is 13 amino acids long. CDR1 MNHNY and CDR2 SVGAGI come from the germline V gene (reference sequence). This CDR3 is CASSYDGTGELFF. CDR3 sequence (DNA): TGTGCCAGCAGTTACGACGGGACCGGGGAGCTGTTTTTT.

The J gene is TRBJ1-3, the V gene TRBV9; possibly TRBD1 for D (6 bases). The CDR3 spans 16 residues. Germline V gives CDR1 SGDLS, CDR2 YYNGEE. V was pared by 4 bases and J by 3 bases, with 17 bases between. DNA of the CDR3: TGTGCCAGCAGCAGACGACAGGCCGACGTTGGAAACACCATATATTTT. It encodes CASSRRQADVGNTIYF.

For this clone: Other DNA sequences in the sample encode the same CDR3. The chain has TRBV28 and TRBJ1-5, with D perhaps TRBD1 (6 bases). Germline CDR1 reads MDHEN; CDR2 reads SYDVKM. The CDR3 extends over 12 amino acids. V was clipped by 2 bases and J by 7 bases, with 6 bases between them. The CDR3 DNA is TGTGCCAGCAGTTTAAGGGGGCAGCCCCAGCATTTT. It encodes CASSLRGQPQHF.

The chain is built from TRBV14 and TRBJ2-7; 14 positions match TRBD2. CDR1 and CDR2 (germline): SGHDN, FVKESK. The CDR3 is 16 residues long. V gave up 3 bases and J gave up 6 bases; unmatched junction bases: 7. The CDR3 loop reads CASSHGTSGSGGEQYF. In DNA, the CDR3 is TGTGCCAGCAGCCATGGGACTAGCGGGAGTGGGGGCGAGCAGTACTTC.

The chain is built from TRBV30 and TRBJ1-2, with a possible D match to TRBD1 (6 bases). There are 15 residues in the CDR3. V gave up 0 bases and J gave up 1 base, with 12 bases separating them. CDR1 is GTSNPN and CDR2 is SVGIG in the germline V gene (reference sequence). CDR3 nucleotide sequence: TGTGCCTGGAGTGTAGGGGGTTTTGGTAACTATGGCTACACCTTC. Its protein product is CAWSVGGFGNYGYTF.

The V gene is TRBV12-3 or TRBV12-4, the J gene TRBJ2-7; D perhaps matches TRBD1 (5 bases). V lost 2 bases and J 6 bases, leaving 5 bases between the germline ends. The CDR3 is made up of 11 amino acids. CDR3 in DNA: TGTGCCAGCAGTTTACAGGGCGAGCAGTACTTC. This translates into CASSLQGEQYF.

The gene calls are TRBV28 and TRBJ2-3; TRBD2 agrees at 9 bases. With 7 bases clipped from V and 3 bases from J, the junction kept 11 bases outside the gene matches. The CDR3 runs 16 residues. Looked up from germline, CDR1 is MDHEN and CDR2 is SYDVKM. In nucleotides, the CDR3 is TGTGCCAGCACCAAAAATAGCGGGAGTCGGACAGATACGCAGTATTTT. The encoded protein is CASTKNSGSRTDTQYF.

This clone occurred a few times. This rearrangement joins TRBV5-4 to TRBJ2-2; D may be TRBD2 (7 bases). From germline, CDR1 is SGHNT and CDR2 YYREEE (reference sequence). CDR3 length: 15 residues. V shed 1 base and J shed 3 bases, with 10 bases lying between them. CDR3: CASSLPGGDTGELFF. CDR3 DNA sequence: TGTGCCAGCAGCTTGCCGGGGGGCGACACCGGGGAGCTGTTTTTT.

The J gene is TRBJ2-5, the V gene TRBV5-1; 7 bases align to TRBD1. The junction had 6 bases not matched to a gene; V was cut back by 3 bases and J by 4 bases. The CDR3 runs to 14 residues. Germline CDR1 SGHRS, CDR2 YFSETQ. The DNA of the CDR3 is TGCGCCAGCAGCTCACAGGGGCGGCGAGAGACCCAGTACTTC. This encodes CASSSQGRRETQYF.

This rearrangement joins TRBV28 to TRBJ1-4; perhaps TRBD1 as D (5 bases). The CDR3 consists of 15 residues. The germline V gene has CDR1 MDHEN and CDR2 SYDVKM. V was trimmed by 8 bases and J by 0 bases, leaving 13 bases between them. Here the CDR3 DNA reads TGTGCCAGCCGCTCGATGACAGCAACTAATGAAAAACTGTTTTTT. Its protein is CASRSMTATNEKLFF.

The CDR3 nucleotides read TGTGCCAGCAGCCACTACCGACAGGGGAAGAGGCGGCAGCCCCAGCATTTT. It is translated as CASSHYRQGKRRQPQHF. The V call is TRBV11-2, the J call TRBJ1-5; 8 positions agree with TRBD1. The V gene end was trimmed by 5 bases and the J gene end by 7 bases; junction bases not matched to a gene: 16. The CDR3 has 17 amino acids. CDR1 SGHAT and CDR2 FQNNGV come from the germline V gene.

The rearrangement links TRBV5-5 to TRBJ2-1; the D gene is possibly TRBD2 (6 bases). Germline values: CDR1 SGHKS, CDR2 YYEKEE (reference sequence). V was cut by 1 base and J by 0 bases, with 14 bases left in between. This CDR3 region has 17 residues. The CDR3, as DNA: TGTGCCAGCAGCTTGTTTCCGGGGAGGAACTCCTACAATGAGCAGTTCTTC. It is translated as CASSLFPGRNSYNEQFF.